Shown below are 29 T cell receptor beta chains from a single sample sequenced in a study of shared T cell receptors in the human thymus. Produced via immunoSEQ multiplex PCR; TCRdb's table is partial and in-frame only. The sample yields 720,000 or so clones, approximately 85% seen once. This sample also appeared in a second study, on human thymus T cells.

The material sequenced was thymocytes. These TCRs come from a girl less than two years old with a congenital heart defect.

The CDR3 sequence: CSVEGDRATSGASDTQYF. CDR3 in DNA: TGCAGCGTTGAGGGAGATCGGGCGACTAGCGGGGCCTCCGATACGCAGTATTTT. This chain joins TRBV29-1 and TRBJ2-3; 11 bases line up with TRBD2. This CDR3 spans 18 amino acids. J gave up 6 bases and V 3 bases, and 17 bases lay outside the gene matches. The V gene's germline CDR1 is SQVTM and CDR2 ANQGSEA.

The chain employs TRBV7-9 and TRBJ2-3; D might be TRBD2 (7 bases). Germline V lookup: CDR1 SEHNR, CDR2 FQNEAQ (reference sequence). The V and J ends lost 0 bases and 4 bases respectively, with 11 bases between them. CDR3 size: 15 residues. CDR3 sequence: CASSLAGGPPDTQYF. CDR3 in DNA: TGTGCCAGCAGCTTAGCGGGGGGGCCGCCAGATACGCAGTATTTT.

The CDR3 region has the DNA TGTGCCAGCTCACCACCGATGGACAGGGGAATTTCTGATACGCAGTATTTT. This translates into CASSPPMDRGISDTQYF. The J gene is TRBJ2-3, the V gene TRBV18; 9 bases match TRBD1. CDR1 and CDR2 (germline): KGHSH, LQKENI. With 0 bases clipped from V and 6 bases from J, the junction kept 10 bases outside the gene matches. This CDR3 comprises 17 residues.

This chain joins TRBV4-2 and TRBJ2-7; TRBD1 might be the D (6 bases). Trimming removed 1 base from V and 4 bases from J, with 14 bases in between. The germline V gene encodes CDR1 LGHNA and CDR2 YNFKEQ. This CDR3 contains 15 residues. The CDR3 DNA is TGTGCCAGCAGCCAAGTACCCAACAGGGATTACGAGCAGTACTTC. The encoded protein is CASSQVPNRDYEQYF.

The rearrangement joins TRBV29-1 to TRBJ2-2; 7 positions match TRBD2. CDR1 and CDR2 from the germline V gene are SQVTM and ANQGSEA. The CDR3 consists of 17 residues. J was trimmed by 5 bases and V by 3 bases; bases with no gene match: 15. Here the CDR3 DNA reads TGCAGCGTTGATCCTAATTGCCCGTGGGGGGGAACCGGGGAGCTGTTTTTT. This sequence encodes CSVDPNCPWGGTGELFF.

The V call is TRBV5-1, the J call TRBJ2-3; D perhaps matches TRBD2 (5 bases). Germline V gives CDR1 SGHRS, CDR2 YFSETQ. With 0 bases removed from V and 2 bases from J, the gap between germline ends came to 10 bases. The CDR3 length is 15 residues. CDR3 amino acids: CASSLGAGSTDTQYF. Written as DNA, the CDR3 is TGCGCCAGCAGCTTGGGGGCGGGCTCCACAGATACGCAGTATTTT. The variable domain in full, completed from reference TRBV5-1 and TRBJ2-3, reads KAGVTQTPRYLIKTRGQQVTLSCSPISGHRSVSWYQQTPGQGLQFLFEYFSETQRNKGNFPGRFSGRQFSNSRSEMNVSTLELGDSALYLCASSLGAGSTDTQYFGPGTRLTVL.

The chain combines TRBV12-5 with TRBJ1-2, with TRBD1 identical over 8 bases. The germline CDR1 and CDR2 sequences are LGHNT and FRNRAP. The CDR3 is 15 residues long. The V segment lost 3 bases and the J segment 6 bases; nucleotides outside the gene matches: 9. The CDR3 sequence is CASGFPGQGTDGYTF. CDR3 nucleotides: TGTGCTAGTGGTTTCCCAGGACAGGGAACGGATGGCTACACCTTC.

The rearrangement joins TRBV10-1 to TRBJ1-1; 10 nucleotides agree with TRBD1. CDR3 length: 13 residues. Germline CDR1 reads WNHNN; CDR2 reads SYGVQD (reference sequence). With V trimmed by 3 bases and J by 11 bases, 6 bases remained unmatched. CDR3 region: CASSEGDRGDAFF. Written as DNA, the CDR3 is TGCGCCAGCAGTGAAGGGGACAGGGGAGACGCTTTCTTT.

This sequence joins TRBV21-1 and TRBJ1-6; TRBD1, as called in the table, went unchecked against the DNA. TRBV21-1 represents a pseudogene. The CDR3 has 17 amino acids. In nucleotides, the CDR3 is TGTGCCAGCAGCACCGGATTCCGGGACAGGGGAGGTTCACCCCTCCACTTT. Its translation is CASSTGFRDRGGSPLHF.

The sample holds a few counts of this clone. CDR3 amino acids: CASSLVADRGREGFQNTGELFF. For the CDR3, the DNA is TGTGCCAGCAGTTTAGTGGCGGACAGGGGGCGTGAGGGGTTCCAGAACACCGGGGAGCTGTTTTTT. The chain links TRBV28 to TRBJ2-2; 11 nucleotides match TRBD1. CDR1 and CDR2 (germline): MDHEN, SYDVKM. The length of the CDR3 is 22 residues. V dropped 2 bases and J dropped 1; count of bases not matched to a gene: 18.

V gene TRBV27 combines with J gene TRBJ2-1; 12 bases are shared with TRBD2. The V segment lost 4 bases and the J segment 8 bases; nucleotides outside the gene matches: 21. The germline V gene encodes CDR1 MNHEY and CDR2 SMNVEV (reference sequence). The CDR3 is 20 residues long. As DNA, the CDR3 is TGTGCCAGCAGTTACCGAATTGGATCTAGCGGGGGGGCATTATTCTATGAGCAGTTCTTC. Amino acid sequence: CASSYRIGSSGGALFYEQFF.

The rearrangement links TRBV10-3 to TRBJ1-4; 8 nucleotides align to TRBD1. This CDR3 region has 16 residues. Unmatched junction bases numbered 5, after V lost 5 bases and J lost 0 bases. The germline V gene has CDR1 ENHRY and CDR2 SYGVKD. CDR3 bases: TGTGCCATCAGTCAAGGACAGGGCCCAACTAATGAAAAACTGTTTTTT. Translation gives CAISQGQGPTNEKLFF.

The chain combines TRBV28 with TRBJ1-2; no definite D call. The CDR3 covers 13 residues. Germline CDR1 is MDHEN and CDR2 is SYDVKM. V was shortened by 8 bases and J by 4 bases, with 14 bases between the two germline ends. The CDR3 protein is CASHLDGLYGYTF. CDR3 DNA sequence: TGTGCCAGCCACTTAGACGGACTCTATGGCTACACCTTC.

The chain links TRBV7-9 to TRBJ1-1; tentatively, D is TRBD1 (6 bases). This CDR3 has 14 amino acids. Trimming took 5 bases from V and 7 from J, leaving 17 bases between them. Looked up from germline, CDR1 is SEHNR and CDR2 is FQNEAQ (reference sequence). CDR3 coding DNA: TGTGCCAGCAGCATTTACAGGGCGAAGGGTGAAGCTTTCTTT. It specifies CASSIYRAKGEAFF.

In DNA form, the CDR3 reads TGTGCCAGCATCCCTGCGAGGGGGACTGAAGCTTTCTTT. Translation gives CASIPARGTEAFF. The V gene is TRBV2, the J gene TRBJ1-1; D might be TRBD1 (6 bases). Deletions cut 7 bases from V and 5 bases from J, with 14 bases between. The CDR3 has 13 amino acids. Germline CDR1 and CDR2: SNHLY and FYNNEI.

The chain recombines TRBV11-2 with TRBJ2-7, with 7 bases that match TRBD1. Germline values: CDR1 SGHAT, CDR2 FQNNGV. The CDR3 totals 12 residues. V trimming: 4 bases; J trimming: 7 bases; junction bases outside the gene matches: 4. The CDR3 is CASSSDRVEQYF. The CDR3 DNA sequence: TGTGCCAGCAGCTCCGACAGGGTAGAGCAGTACTTC. Supplemented by reference TRBV11-2 and TRBJ2-7, the full variable domain reads EAGVAQSPRYKIIEKRQSVAFWCNPISGHATLYWYQQILGQGPKLLIQFQNNGVVDDSQLPKDRFSAERLKGVDSTLKIQPAKLEDSAVYLCASSSDRVEQYFGPGTRLTVT.

In the case of this clone: The sample holds other DNA sequences that translate to the same CDR3. This chain connects TRBV14 to TRBJ1-2; 7 nucleotides agree with TRBD1. This CDR3 is 14 amino acids long. After removal of 1 base from V and 2 bases from J, the junction contained 1 base not matched to a gene. Germline assignment: CDR1 SGHDN and CDR2 FVKESK. CDR3 bases: TGTGCCAGCAGCCAAGGACAGGGAAACTATGGCTACACCTTC. Protein: CASSQGQGNYGYTF.

This clone was seen only once. The rearrangement joins TRBV7-2 to TRBJ1-5; a weak D match, TRBD1 (6 bases). The V end was cut by 4 bases, the J end by 4 bases, with 14 bases between. Germline-derived CDR1 and CDR2 are SGHTA and FQGNSA. This CDR3 region has 15 residues. The CDR3 nucleotides are TGTGCCAGCAGCTCTTTATGGGGGCGGAATCAGCCCCAGCATTTT. This sequence encodes CASSSLWGRNQPQHF.

The chain uses TRBV5-1 and TRBJ1-2; the D gene is possibly TRBD1 (5 bases). The CDR3 totals 15 residues. Per the germline V gene, CDR1 is SGHRS and CDR2 is YFSETQ. The V and J ends lost 0 bases and 3 bases respectively, with 12 bases between them. The CDR3 is CASSLVASGDYGYTF. CDR3 DNA: TGCGCCAGCAGCTTGGTGGCCTCGGGGGACTATGGCTACACCTTC.

In its sample, this clone was seen a few times. The rearrangement joins TRBV5-1 to TRBJ2-1; a weak D match, TRBD2 (6 bases). The CDR3 length is 17 residues. Germline values: CDR1 SGHRS, CDR2 YFSETQ. V was trimmed by 4 bases and J by 3 bases, leaving 20 bases between them. In nucleotides, the CDR3 is TGCGCCAGCAGCCCCAATTCGGGGGAGACCCGCTACAATGAGCAGTTCTTC. It codes for CASSPNSGETRYNEQFF.

The rearrangement joins TRBV11-2 to TRBJ2-5; 8 nucleotides agree with TRBD1. Per the germline V gene, CDR1 is SGHAT and CDR2 is FQNNGV. There are 16 residues in the CDR3. The ends lost 2 bases at V and 5 bases at J; junction bases unmatched: 10. The CDR3 is CASSLNRTGWKETQYF. CDR3 nucleotide sequence: TGTGCCAGCAGCTTAAATAGGACAGGGTGGAAGGAGACCCAGTACTTC. Full variable domain (outside the CDR3, taken from reference TRBV11-2 and TRBJ2-5): EAGVAQSPRYKIIEKRQSVAFWCNPISGHATLYWYQQILGQGPKLLIQFQNNGVVDDSQLPKDRFSAERLKGVDSTLKIQPAKLEDSAVYLCASSLNRTGWKETQYFGPGTRLLVL.

This clone was observed a handful of times. J is TRBJ2-7 and V is TRBV5-1; D perhaps matches TRBD1 (6 bases). V dropped 3 bases and J dropped 2 bases, with 15 bases sitting between them. This CDR3 comprises 15 residues. Germline V gene sequence: CDR1 SGHRS, CDR2 YFSETQ. CDR3 amino acids: CASSYSGESPYEQYF. As DNA, the CDR3 is TGCGCCAGCAGCTATTCAGGGGAAAGTCCCTACGAGCAGTACTTC. The whole variable domain, remainder taken from reference TRBV5-1 and TRBJ2-7, is KAGVTQTPRYLIKTRGQQVTLSCSPISGHRSVSWYQQTPGQGLQFLFEYFSETQRNKGNFPGRFSGRQFSNSRSEMNVSTLELGDSALYLCASSYSGESPYEQYFGPGTRLTVT.

The genes are TRBV6-5 and TRBJ1-4; D is possibly TRBD1 (6 bases). Trimming cost V 6 bases and J 0 bases, with 8 bases left between them. This CDR3 region has 14 residues. Germline-derived CDR1 and CDR2 are MNHEY and SVGAGI. This CDR3 is CASRQGSTNEKLFF. The CDR3, as DNA: TGTGCCAGCAGACAGGGTTCAACTAATGAAAAACTGTTTTTT.

The V call is TRBV5-1, the J call TRBJ2-5, with TRBD2 matching 11 bases. The CDR3 runs to 15 residues. The junction had 4 bases not matched to a gene; V was cut back by 3 bases and J by 3 bases. Germline CDR1 and CDR2: SGHRS and YFSETQ. The CDR3 DNA sequence: TGCGCCAGCAGCTCCTTTAGCGGGGGGGAAGAGACCCAGTACTTC. Protein sequence: CASSSFSGGEETQYF.

This rearrangement joins TRBV19 to TRBJ1-1; unclear D gene. The germline gives CDR1 LNHDA, CDR2 SQIVND (reference sequence). The CDR3 has 11 residues. Trimming pared 10 bases from V and 10 bases from J, leaving 16 bases between. The CDR3 is CATAAEGRAFF. The CDR3 coding sequence is TGTGCCACCGCGGCGGAGGGTCGAGCTTTCTTT.

The genes are TRBV25-1 and TRBJ1-2; D not certain. With 5 bases removed from V and 1 base from J, the gap between germline ends came to 8 bases. The CDR3 runs to 13 residues. Germline V lookup: CDR1 MGHDK, CDR2 SYGVNS. CDR3 in amino acids: CASSPQNNYGYTF. CDR3 sequence (DNA): TGTGCCAGCAGTCCCCAGAATAACTATGGCTACACCTTC.

Regarding this clone: Other DNA variants within this sample encode the same CDR3. This rearrangement joins TRBV28 to TRBJ1-6; weak D call: TRBD1 (5 bases). CDR3 size: 16 residues. Germline V gene data show CDR1 as MDHEN and CDR2 as SYDVKM. Trimming shortened V by 5 bases and J by 0 bases, and 11 bases separated the two germline ends. CDR3 DNA sequence: TGTGCCAGCAGTCTAGGAGACAGCTCCTATAATTCACCCCTCCACTTT. This translates into CASSLGDSSYNSPLHF.

This clone has just a few counts. The chain combines TRBV29-1 with TRBJ1-4, with a tentative D call TRBD1 (5 bases). The germline V gene encodes CDR1 SQVTM and CDR2 ANQGSEA. The CDR3 length is 15 residues. Trimming stripped 4 bases from V and 3 bases from J, with 15 bases between. This chain's CDR3 is CSVGGVGGANEKLFF. The CDR3 DNA follows: TGCAGCGTTGGAGGGGTCGGGGGAGCTAATGAAAAACTGTTTTTT.

This chain joins TRBV2 and TRBJ1-3; D remains ambiguous. Germline-derived CDR1 and CDR2 are SNHLY and FYNNEI. The CDR3 covers 15 residues. V was clipped by 3 bases and J by 8 bases, with 17 bases between them. CDR3 sequence: CASSDRPRGGDTIYF. In DNA, the CDR3 is TGTGCCAGCAGTGATAGGCCGCGCGGCGGGGACACCATATATTTT.